The subject of this entry is one TCR beta chain. Its antigen is undetermined. The quantity of DNA used in unsorted PBMC replicate PCRs was around 300 ng, corresponding to some 29,000 T cell genomes. Clones were sequenced by immunoSEQ multiplex PCR, and TCRdb holds only the in-frame ones, with some missing. The data hold roughly 500,000 clones, with roughly 77% observed a single time. Germline V lookup: CDR1 ENHRY, CDR2 SYGVKD. V lost 3 bases, J lost 9 bases, and 14 bases stayed unmatched. The CDR3 sequence is 16 residues long. This entry is derived from a study of shared clonotypes between healthy human individuals. Study findings and constraints: Blood was the sole source, and tissue repertoires probably differ.

The chain carries TRBV10-3 and TRBJ2-1; 7 positions match TRBD2. Sequencing used PBMCs. The receptor comes from a woman between 40 and 55 years old in good health. Some clones in this sample may be carry-over from other donors' samples. CDR3 DNA sequence: TGTGCCATCAGTGACCCTCGTGGGAGGGCGGTGGGTGAGCAGTTCTTC. Its protein product is CAISDPRGRAVGEQFF.